The 3 T cell receptor beta chains in this list originate from one sample, sequenced in a study of beta chain features in type 1 diabetes. What was sequenced were expressed TCRB transcripts, since all of the isolated RNA had been reverse transcribed. Sequenced by immunoSEQ multiplex PCR; TCRdb stores in-frame clones only, minus some. The sample includes more than 350,000 clones, about an eighth of them seen just once. Sequencing input: naive CD4+ T cells from blood. The source is a woman aged 18-29 years in good health.

This clone has a handful of counts. V usage is TRBV20-1 and J usage is TRBJ2-7; D gene uncertain. The CDR3 contains 10 residues. Germline V lookup: CDR1 DFQATT, CDR2 SNEGSKA (reference sequence). The V end lost 4 bases, the J end lost 4 bases, and 5 bases lay between the germline ends. Here the CDR3 DNA reads TGCAGTGCTAAGAGTTACGAGCAGTACTTC. It translates to CSAKSYEQYF.

The gene calls are TRBV7-3 and TRBJ1-2; D is ambiguous. Between the trimmed V and J ends, which lost 1 base and 0 bases, there was a span of 9 bases. The CDR3 loop spans 15 amino acids. Germline CDR1 SGHTA, CDR2 FQGTGA. The CDR3 here is CASSLMAFTNYGYTF. CDR3 sequence (DNA): TGTGCCAGCAGCTTAATGGCCTTTACTAACTATGGCTACACCTTC.

The gene calls are TRBV5-1 and TRBJ2-2, with a tentative D call TRBD2 (6 bases). With 1 base removed from V and 1 base from J, the gap between germline ends came to 8 bases. CDR3 size: 15 residues. CDR1 and CDR2 (germline): SGHRS, YFSETQ. The CDR3 spells CASSLLAVNTGELFF. CDR3 in DNA: TGCGCCAGCAGCTTGTTAGCGGTGAACACCGGGGAGCTGTTTTTT.